The T cell receptor beta chain described here comes from a study of T cells in Graves' hyperthyroidism and ophthalmopathy. Hyperthyroidism of Graves' type that showed no ophthalmopathy progression within 18 months was stable. There were TCR beta CDR3 regions amplified from RNA transcripts. TCR CDR3 regions were first amplified by RT-PCR with HTBI primers. TCRdb re-called the multiplex PCR reads through MiXCR, storing one row per CDR3 protein. This table has roughly 580,000 distinct CDR3 sequences, around 46% appearing once. On this clonotype itself: Its antigen is still unknown.

V dropped 7 bases and J dropped 3; count of bases not matched to a gene: 5. Germline CDR1 reads SNHLY; CDR2 reads FYNNEI. CDR3 size: 13 residues. Study-wide points: In blood, most of the thyroid clonotypes expanded above 0.001 were also present.

This TCR derives from a woman under 30 with Graves' hyperthyroidism. The chain carries TRBV2 and TRBJ1-2; 7 bases line up with TRBD1. The material sequenced was peripheral blood or thyroid tissue (not recorded which). CDR3 sequence (DNA): TGTGCCAGCACGAGACAGGGTGACTATGGCTACACCTTC. Protein sequence: CASTRQGDYGYTF.